In this sample, the clone carrying this TCR beta chain turned up a few times. This sample is drawn from a study of T-cell memory formation after mild COVID-19. TCRdb redid the calling of the 5' RACE reads with MiXCR, one entry per CDR3 protein. The sample records almost 250,000 distinct CDR3 sequences, approximately 15% being singletons. V dropped 3 bases and J dropped 2 bases, with 6 bases sitting between them. Germline V lookup: CDR1 SEHNR, CDR2 FQNEAQ (reference sequence). The CDR3 spans 13 residues. The TCR originated in an adult woman who had mild COVID-19 (a few samples of this study predate the infection). Cell type and time point are not known. The chain combines TRBV7-9 with TRBJ2-3; no clear D. Sequenced material: PBMCs or a T cell subset sorted from them (not recorded which). The CDR3 reads CASSLWITDTQYF. CDR3 sequence (DNA): TGTGCCAGCAGCTTGTGGATCACAGATACGCAGTATTTT. Full variable domain (outside the CDR3, taken from reference TRBV7-9 and TRBJ2-3): DTGVSQNPRHKITKRGQNVTFRCDPISEHNRLYWYRQTLGQGPEFLTYFQNEAQLEKSRLLSDRFSAERPKGSFSTLEIQRTEQGDSAMYLCASSLWITDTQYFGPGTRLTVL.